The 2 T cell receptor beta chains below come from one sample, sequenced in a study of T cells expressing NK-cell markers. After re-calling the 5' RACE reads, TCRdb lists one entry per CDR3 protein, DNA absent. The sample's table shows about 150,000 distinct CDR3 sequences. The specimen sequenced was blood T cells: a sorted CD56 or NKG2C T cell subset, CD4+ or CD8+ T cells, or bulk PBMC T cells (not recorded which). The receptor source for this set is a woman aged 45-65 years in good health.

This chain joins TRBV20-1 and TRBJ2-2. This CDR3 region has 12 residues. Germline lookup yields CDR1 DFQATT and CDR2 SNEGSKA (reference sequence). The chain's CDR3 is CSVTRASGELFF.

This rearrangement joins TRBV5-1 to TRBJ2-7. Germline values: CDR1 SGHRS, CDR2 YFSETQ. The CDR3 has 14 amino acids. The CDR3 sequence: CASSLEGSWYEQYF.